The 2 T cell receptor beta chains below all came from one sample that was sequenced in a study of cytomegalovirus exposure and HLA in healthy donors. The PCR made use of 60 Vbeta and 13 Jbeta primers. Here immunoSEQ multiplex PCR was the method, and the copy in TCRdb shows in-frame clones only, minus some. The table includes under 200,000 clones, 60% to 80% detected once. The sequenced material came from PBMCs. All receptors derive from a man aged 60 to 69 in good health and CMV-seronegative.

V and J are TRBV11-2 and TRBJ2-2; 9 nucleotides align to TRBD2. From germline, CDR1 is SGHAT and CDR2 FQNNGV. V gave up 2 bases and J gave up 8 bases; unmatched junction bases: 12. The CDR3 is 17 residues long. The CDR3 DNA sequence: TGTGCCAGCAGCTTACTGGCCGAGGGACTAGCAACTGGGGAGCTGTTTTTT. This sequence encodes CASSLLAEGLATGELFF.

The chain combines TRBV5-1 with TRBJ2-7, with a tentative D call TRBD1 (6 bases). Deletions cut 5 bases from V and 0 bases from J, with 9 bases between. The CDR3 runs to 13 residues. Germline CDR1 is SGHRS and CDR2 is YFSETQ. This CDR3 is CASRQGASYEQYF. The CDR3 nucleotides are TGCGCCAGCAGACAGGGAGCCTCCTACGAGCAGTACTTC.